What follows are 22 T cell receptor beta chains derived from one specimen sequenced in a study of T cells in localized non-small cell lung cancer. Sequencing used immunoSEQ multiplex PCR; TCRdb keeps in-frame clones, though not all of them. The sample consists of some 25,000 clones, roughly 88% of them appearing once. The specimen comprised peripheral blood mononuclear cells, sampled before any cancer treatment. These receptors originate from a woman aged 35-70 years with stage III lung adenocarcinoma.

The rearrangement joins TRBV6-1 to TRBJ1-2; perhaps TRBD1 as D (5 bases). V was pared by 0 bases and J by 8 bases, with 7 bases between. The germline V gene encodes CDR1 MNHNS and CDR2 SASEGT. The CDR3 is made up of 12 amino acids. Here the CDR3 DNA reads TGTGCCAGCAGTGAAGCGGGGGTCGGCTACACCTTC. As protein: CASSEAGVGYTF.

V and J are TRBV11-3 and TRBJ2-3; 10 positions agree with TRBD2. This CDR3 region has 15 residues. CDR1 SGHNT and CDR2 YENEEA come from the germline V gene. The ends lost 1 base at V and 5 bases at J; junction bases unmatched: 3. CDR3 nucleotide sequence: TGTGCCAGCAGCTTAGTAGCGGGGGGTTTAGATACGCAGTATTTT. Residues: CASSLVAGGLDTQYF.

The V gene is TRBV7-2, the J gene TRBJ1-2; D is undetermined. V lost 5 bases and J 8 bases, leaving 15 bases between the germline ends. This CDR3 has 13 residues. In germline, CDR1 is SGHTA, CDR2 FQGNSA. The CDR3 here is CASSRRQAEGYTF. The CDR3 DNA sequence: TGTGCCAGCAGCCGACGGCAGGCAGAAGGCTACACCTTC.

CDR3 sequence: CASSLVQGPLLREQYF. DNA for the CDR3: TGTGCCAGCAGCTTGGTGCAGGGTCCTCTCCTACGCGAGCAGTACTTC. The V and J genes are TRBV5-5 and TRBJ2-7; D may be TRBD1 (5 bases). This CDR3 is built from 16 residues. Trimming removed 0 bases from V and 6 bases from J, with 19 bases in between. Germline assignment: CDR1 SGHKS and CDR2 YYEKEE (reference sequence). Looking up the rest from reference TRBV5-5 and TRBJ2-7 gives the full variable domain: DAGVTQSPTHLIKTRGQQVTLRCSPISGHKSVSWYQQVLGQGPQFIFQYYEKEERGRGNFPDRFSARQFPNYSSELNVNALLLGDSALYLCASSLVQGPLLREQYFGPGTRLTVT.

The chain has TRBV6-1 and TRBJ2-2; D perhaps matches TRBD2 (5 bases). This CDR3 comprises 15 residues. Trimming took off 6 bases at V and 4 bases at J, with 15 bases between the two ends. Germline V gene data show CDR1 as MNHNS and CDR2 as SASEGT. CDR3 sequence: CASSTRSSFTGELFF. As DNA, the CDR3 is TGTGCCAGCAGCACTAGGTCCTCATTCACCGGGGAGCTGTTTTTT.

The chain uses TRBV7-2 and TRBJ1-4; 10 bases are shared with TRBD1. V lost 6 bases, J lost 6 bases, and 4 bases stayed unmatched. Germline V gene sequence: CDR1 SGHTA, CDR2 FQGNSA. CDR3 length: 14 residues. The CDR3, as DNA: TGTGCCAGCAGGGACGGGACAGGGGATGAAAAACTGTTTTTT. Its protein product is CASRDGTGDEKLFF.

This clone was detected a few times. This rearrangement joins TRBV15 to TRBJ1-6, with D hard to call. Germline assignment: CDR1 LNHNV and CDR2 YYDKDF (reference sequence). This CDR3 is 14 amino acids long. Trimming cost V 0 bases and J 6 bases, with 6 bases left between them. This CDR3 reads CATSRDPGNSPLHF. The CDR3 DNA is TGTGCCACCAGCAGAGATCCGGGTAATTCACCCCTCCACTTT.

The DNA for the CDR3 is TGCGCCAGCAGTGAGTTACTTGGAGAGACCCAGTACTTC. Translated, it gives CASSELLGETQYF. V usage is TRBV10-1 and J usage is TRBJ2-5; D is ambiguous. The CDR3 runs to 13 residues. V dropped 1 base and J dropped 4 bases, with 7 bases sitting between them. CDR1 is WNHNN and CDR2 is SYGVQD in the germline V gene (reference sequence).

The genes are TRBV6-1 and TRBJ2-3; perhaps TRBD1 as D (5 bases). Trimming stripped 3 bases from V and 11 bases from J, with 9 bases between. Germline V gene data show CDR1 as MNHNS and CDR2 as SASEGT. The CDR3 sequence is 11 residues long. The CDR3 coding sequence is TGTGCCAGCAGTGAGGGGCCAGGGCAGTATTTT. It yields the protein CASSEGPGQYF.

The chain couples TRBV7-2 to TRBJ1-1, with D possibly matching TRBD1 (5 bases). The CDR3 totals 14 residues. Germline CDR1 and CDR2: SGHTA and FQGNSA. The germline V and J ends were trimmed by 0 bases and 5 bases, with 10 bases remaining between them. The CDR3 sequence: CASSLAITGTEAFF. The DNA for the CDR3 is TGTGCCAGCAGCTTAGCAATCACAGGTACTGAAGCTTTCTTT.

This chain joins TRBV5-4 and TRBJ1-3; D perhaps matches TRBD1 (5 bases). Germline values: CDR1 SGHNT, CDR2 YYREEE (reference sequence). Trimming removed 0 bases at V and 0 bases at J, with 7 bases between. This CDR3 is 15 amino acids long. The CDR3 region is CASSLDRHSGNTIYF. The CDR3 DNA reads TGTGCCAGCAGCTTGGACAGGCACTCTGGAAACACCATATATTTT. Based on the CDR3 plus reference TRBV5-4 and TRBJ1-3, the full variable domain is ETGVTQSPTHLIKTRGQQVTLRCSSQSGHNTVSWYQQALGQGPQFIFQYYREEENGRGNFPPRFSGLQFPNYSSELNVNALELDDSALYLCASSLDRHSGNTIYFGEGSWLTVV.

This clone is categorized as medium-sized (0.01 to 0.1%). The chain combines TRBV4-1 with TRBJ1-5; 7 positions agree with TRBD1. The CDR3 extends over 14 amino acids. Germline CDR1 and CDR2: MGHRA and YSYEKL. The V and J ends lost 4 bases and 1 base, in that order; junction bases with no gene match: 1. The CDR3 DNA follows: TGCGCCAGCAGCCCGACAGGGAGCAATCAGCCCCAGCATTTT. As protein: CASSPTGSNQPQHF.

This clone occurred once. V gene TRBV7-9 combines with J gene TRBJ1-3, with D maybe TRBD1 (5 bases). V lost 4 bases, J lost 4 bases, and 14 bases lay in between. Germline V lookup: CDR1 SEHNR, CDR2 FQNEAQ (reference sequence). The CDR3 runs 15 residues. This CDR3 is CASSSYRGAGNTIYF. In DNA form, the CDR3 reads TGTGCCAGCAGCTCATATAGGGGCGCGGGAAACACCATATATTTT.

The chain is built from TRBV11-1 and TRBJ2-1, with TRBD1 as a possible D gene (5 bases). CDR3 length: 15 amino acids. V gave up 0 bases and J gave up 9 bases, with 15 bases separating them. Germline values: CDR1 SGHAT, CDR2 FQDESV (reference sequence). DNA for the CDR3: TGTGCCAGCAGCTTAGCGCCAACAGGTCGGAGTGAGCAGTTCTTC. As protein: CASSLAPTGRSEQFF.

The chain joins TRBV19 to TRBJ2-3; 10 nucleotides line up with TRBD2. The germline CDR1 and CDR2 sequences are LNHDA and SQIVND (reference sequence). Unmatched junction bases numbered 7, after V lost 5 bases and J lost 5 bases. The CDR3 totals 15 residues. Here the CDR3 reads CASSALAGEGDTQYF. The CDR3 coding sequence is TGTGCCAGTAGTGCCCTAGCGGGGGAGGGAGATACGCAGTATTTT.

This clone has a handful of counts. The chain employs TRBV18 and TRBJ2-7; D possibly corresponds to TRBD1 (5 bases). V lost 1 base to trimming and J lost 2 bases, with 24 bases between them. The CDR3 extends over 19 amino acids. Germline V gene data show CDR1 as KGHSH and CDR2 as LQKENI. The DNA for the CDR3 is TGTGCCAGCTCACCACTTTTAGGGCTAACCTCAGGGATCCCCTACGAGCAGTACTTC. Protein product: CASSPLLGLTSGIPYEQYF.

This chain links TRBV5-1 with TRBJ2-7; perhaps TRBD1 as D (5 bases). The germline V and J ends were trimmed by 0 bases and 0 bases, with 10 bases remaining between them. The length of the CDR3 is 15 residues. In germline, CDR1 is SGHRS, CDR2 YFSETQ. Here the CDR3 reads CASSLGQSSSYEQYF. CDR3 sequence (DNA): TGCGCCAGCAGCTTGGGACAGAGCAGCTCCTACGAGCAGTACTTC.

This sequence joins TRBV5-1 and TRBJ1-2; a weak D match, TRBD1 (6 bases). V was cut by 3 bases and J by 6 bases, with 27 bases left in between. Germline V gene lookup returns CDR1 SGHRS and CDR2 YFSETQ. This CDR3 is 18 amino acids long. The CDR3 nucleotides read TGCGCCAGCAGCTCAAAGGGGCCAGGGGACTCCTTACAGAATGGCTACACCTTC. It specifies CASSSKGPGDSLQNGYTF.

The chain joins TRBV9 to TRBJ2-3; TRBD2 matches at 10 bases. Germline lookup yields CDR1 SGDLS and CDR2 YYNGEE. The ends lost 3 bases at V and 4 bases at J; junction bases unmatched: 5. CDR3 length equals 15 residues. As DNA, the CDR3 is TGTGCCAGCAGCGCATCTAGCGGGAGCTCAGATACGCAGTATTTT. It specifies CASSASSGSSDTQYF.

This clone was observed a handful of times. This chain links TRBV11-2 with TRBJ1-1, with no clear D. The germline V and J ends were trimmed by 0 bases and 9 bases, with 8 bases remaining between them. There are 12 residues in the CDR3. Germline assignment: CDR1 SGHAT and CDR2 FQNNGV. CDR3 sequence (DNA): TGTGCCAGCAGCTTAGATCGAGTAAAAGCTTTCTTT. Translation gives CASSLDRVKAFF.

The chain employs TRBV7-9 and TRBJ2-2; the D is unclear. The CDR3 length is 13 residues. Germline V gives CDR1 SEHNR, CDR2 FQNEAQ (reference sequence). Trimming cost V 6 bases and J 8 bases, with 13 bases left between them. CDR3 region: CASRVEAWGELFF. The CDR3 DNA sequence: TGTGCCAGCAGAGTAGAGGCGTGGGGGGAGCTGTTTTTT.

V and J are TRBV11-2 and TRBJ2-3; no clear D gene. Germline CDR1 reads SGHAT; CDR2 reads FQNNGV. V dropped 1 base and J dropped 4 bases, with 12 bases sitting between them. CDR3 size: 15 residues. The CDR3 sequence is CASSLGNVDADTQYF. CDR3 DNA sequence: TGTGCCAGCAGCTTAGGAAATGTAGACGCAGATACGCAGTATTTT.